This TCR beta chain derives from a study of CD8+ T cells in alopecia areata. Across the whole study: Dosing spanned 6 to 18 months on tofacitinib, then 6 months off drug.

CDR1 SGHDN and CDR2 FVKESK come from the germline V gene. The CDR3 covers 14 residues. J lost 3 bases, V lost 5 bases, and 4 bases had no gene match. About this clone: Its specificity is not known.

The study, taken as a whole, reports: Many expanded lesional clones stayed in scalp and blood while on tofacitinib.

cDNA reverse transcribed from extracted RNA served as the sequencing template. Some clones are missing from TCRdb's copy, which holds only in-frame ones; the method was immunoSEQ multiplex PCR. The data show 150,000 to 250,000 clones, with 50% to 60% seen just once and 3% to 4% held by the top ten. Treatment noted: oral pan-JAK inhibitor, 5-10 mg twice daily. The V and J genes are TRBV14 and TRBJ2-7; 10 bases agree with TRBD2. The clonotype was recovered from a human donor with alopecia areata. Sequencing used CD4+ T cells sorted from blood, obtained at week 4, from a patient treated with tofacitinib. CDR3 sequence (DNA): TGTGCCAGCAGCGAAGGACTAGCGGACTACGAGCAGTACTTC. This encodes CASSEGLADYEQYF.